These 27 T cell receptor beta chains share one sample of origin, sequenced in a study of cytomegalovirus exposure and HLA in healthy donors. Amplification used 60 Vbeta primers and 13 Jbeta primers. The protocol was immunoSEQ multiplex PCR, while the TCRdb copy is restricted to in-frame clones and leaves out a portion. Its table lists around 200,000 clones. Sequencing was performed on PBMCs. These receptors all stem from a girl aged 2-15 years in good health and CMV-seropositive.

The chain recombines TRBV7-9 with TRBJ2-7, with 11 bases matching TRBD2. Trimming removed 1 base from V and 2 bases from J; junction bases left unmatched: 10. The CDR3 extends over 18 amino acids. Germline-derived CDR1 and CDR2 are SEHNR and FQNEAQ (reference sequence). The DNA of the CDR3 is TGTGCCAGCAGCTTAGGACCTGCTAGCGGGAGGCCTCCCTACGAGCAGTACTTC. Its translation is CASSLGPASGRPPYEQYF.

This chain connects TRBV5-1 to TRBJ2-3; TRBD2 aligns across 8 bases. Per the germline V gene, CDR1 is SGHRS and CDR2 is YFSETQ. The CDR3 has 15 amino acids. After removal of 2 bases from V and 2 bases from J, the junction contained 4 bases not matched to a gene. The CDR3 is CASSLTSGPTDTQYF. The CDR3 nucleotides read TGCGCCAGCAGCTTAACTAGCGGCCCCACAGATACGCAGTATTTT.

This chain links TRBV2 with TRBJ1-2; 7 nucleotides agree with TRBD1. Trimming at V came to 0 bases and at J to 8 bases, leaving 6 bases not matched to a gene. Germline V lookup: CDR1 SNHLY, CDR2 FYNNEI. The CDR3 is 14 amino acids. CDR3 loop: CASSEADRSEGYTF. For the CDR3, the DNA is TGTGCCAGCAGTGAAGCGGACAGGTCTGAGGGCTACACCTTC.

The chain recombines TRBV18 with TRBJ2-3; 9 bases are shared with TRBD1. The V and J ends lost 5 bases and 6 bases, in that order; junction bases with no gene match: 9. Germline V gene data show CDR1 as KGHSH and CDR2 as LQKENI. The CDR3 runs 15 residues. The CDR3 loop reads CASSVTGGKADTQYF. CDR3 DNA: TGTGCCAGCTCAGTTACAGGGGGCAAGGCTGATACGCAGTATTTT. Combining the CDR3 with reference TRBV18 and TRBJ2-3 gives the whole variable domain NAGVMQNPRHLVRRRGQEARLRCSPMKGHSHVYWYRQLPEEGLKFMVYLQKENIIDESGMPKERFSAEFPKEGPSILRIQQVVRGDSAAYFCASSVTGGKADTQYFGPGTRLTVL.

This sequence joins TRBV18 and TRBJ2-5, with 7 bases lining up with TRBD1. The CDR3 spans 13 residues. Losses at the gene ends were 2 bases for V and 5 bases for J; bases not matched to a gene: 2. Germline V gene data show CDR1 as KGHSH and CDR2 as LQKENI. CDR3 DNA sequence: TGTGCCAGCTCACCAATGGACAGGGAGACCCAGTACTTC. Translated, it gives CASSPMDRETQYF. Using reference TRBV18 and TRBJ2-5 for the parts outside the CDR3, the full variable domain is NAGVMQNPRHLVRRRGQEARLRCSPMKGHSHVYWYRQLPEEGLKFMVYLQKENIIDESGMPKERFSAEFPKEGPSILRIQQVVRGDSAAYFCASSPMDRETQYFGPGTRLLVL.

The J gene is TRBJ2-7, the V gene TRBV7-2; D call uncertain. The germline V and J ends were trimmed by 2 bases and 2 bases, with 7 bases remaining between them. CDR1 is SGHTA and CDR2 is FQGNSA in the germline V gene. CDR3 length: 13 amino acids. CDR3 bases: TGTGCCAGCAGCTTACAGGCCCCCTACGAGCAGTACTTC. Translating it yields CASSLQAPYEQYF.

Here the CDR3 reads CASSLRGELTDTQYF. The CDR3 region has the DNA TGTGCCAGCAGCTTGCGGGGAGAGTTGACAGATACGCAGTATTTT. This chain uses TRBV7-8 with TRBJ2-3; TRBD2 might be the D (6 bases). V lost 3 bases to trimming and J lost 3 bases, with 13 bases between them. The CDR3 is 15 residues long. CDR1 and CDR2 from the germline V gene are SGHVS and FQNEAQ.

V usage is TRBV28 and J usage is TRBJ2-7, with D possibly matching TRBD1 (6 bases). The CDR3 is 13 residues long. CDR1 MDHEN and CDR2 SYDVKM come from the germline V gene. V was clipped by 5 bases and J by 1 base, with 9 bases between them. The CDR3 spells CASSGGQSYEQYF. CDR3 coding DNA: TGTGCCAGCAGTGGGGGCCAATCCTACGAGCAGTACTTC.

V is TRBV2 and J is TRBJ2-1; D is uncertain. The CDR3 contains 13 residues. Trimming left V 9 bases short and J 6 bases short, with 15 bases between. Per the germline V gene, CDR1 is SNHLY and CDR2 is FYNNEI. CDR3 DNA: TGTGCCAGAACGAGTGTCCAATCCAATGAGCAGTTCTTC. Amino acid sequence: CARTSVQSNEQFF.

The CDR3 here is CASSVAGMYQETQYF. The CDR3 DNA sequence: TGTGCCAGCAGCGTAGCGGGAATGTACCAAGAGACCCAGTACTTC. The gene calls are TRBV9 and TRBJ2-5; D is perhaps TRBD2 (5 bases). Per the germline V gene, CDR1 is SGDLS and CDR2 is YYNGEE. The CDR3 sequence is 15 residues long. The V gene lost 0 bases and the J gene lost 0 bases, with 9 bases spanning the gap.

CDR3 sequence: CASSFTQGGEKLFF. CDR3 DNA sequence: TGCGCCAGCAGCTTTACCCAGGGTGGAGAAAAACTGTTTTTT. The V gene is TRBV5-1, the J gene TRBJ1-4; tentative D call: TRBD1 (5 bases). The CDR3 consists of 14 residues. Germline CDR1 reads SGHRS; CDR2 reads YFSETQ. V shed 2 bases and J shed 8 bases, with 13 bases lying between them.

The genes are TRBV5-1 and TRBJ1-2; D might be TRBD1 (5 bases). The V end was cut by 5 bases, the J end by 10 bases, with 12 bases between. The CDR3 runs to 11 residues. Germline V gene lookup returns CDR1 SGHRS and CDR2 YFSETQ. CDR3 region: CASRMGQAYTF. The CDR3 bases are TGCGCCAGCAGGATGGGGCAAGCCTACACCTTC.

The gene calls are TRBV28 and TRBJ1-1, with TRBD1 as a possible D gene (6 bases). The CDR3 length is 14 residues. V was pared by 7 bases and J by 7 bases, with 19 bases between. Germline V gene lookup returns CDR1 MDHEN and CDR2 SYDVKM. The CDR3 DNA is TGTGCCAGCACGCCACAGGGAGTAGGCTATGAAGCTTTCTTT. This codes for CASTPQGVGYEAFF.

The chain uses TRBV6-6 and TRBJ2-1; 13 bases align to TRBD2. Germline V gives CDR1 MNHNY, CDR2 SVGAGI (reference sequence). The CDR3 loop spans 16 amino acids. With 6 bases clipped from V and 2 bases from J, the junction kept 4 bases outside the gene matches. This CDR3 reads CASSRTSGSPYNEQFF. CDR3 nucleotide sequence: TGTGCCAGCAGCCGGACTAGCGGGAGCCCCTACAATGAGCAGTTCTTC.

The chain carries TRBV5-6 and TRBJ2-1; D is perhaps TRBD2 (5 bases). The CDR3 length is 17 residues. The ends were cut back, 1 base at V and 3 bases at J, with 17 bases in the middle. CDR1 is SGHDT and CDR2 is YYEEEE in the germline V gene. The CDR3 bases are TGTGCCAGCAGCTTGCGGCTATCGCGGGTTGTCTACAATGAGCAGTTCTTC. Its translation: CASSLRLSRVVYNEQFF.

J is TRBJ1-2 and V is TRBV28; 8 bases align to TRBD1. The CDR3 extends over 19 amino acids. Germline V gene lookup returns CDR1 MDHEN and CDR2 SYDVKM. V lost 6 bases, J lost 5 bases, and 23 bases stayed unmatched. Written as DNA, the CDR3 is TGTGCCAGCAGCCCTCTCCTCGGACAGGGAAGGGCCCTAGGGTATGGCTACACCTTC. Translating it yields CASSPLLGQGRALGYGYTF.

This sequence joins TRBV27 and TRBJ2-1; 12 positions match TRBD2. Germline values: CDR1 MNHEY, CDR2 SMNVEV (reference sequence). V was pared by 4 bases and J by 15 bases, with 4 bases of the junction left unmatched. This CDR3 spans 12 amino acids. CDR3 DNA sequence: TGTGCCAGCAGTTCTAGCGGGAGGGCCCCGTTCTTC. This encodes CASSSSGRAPFF.

The rearrangement links TRBV19 to TRBJ2-1; 7 nucleotides match TRBD1. CDR1 is LNHDA, CDR2 SQIVND, per germline (reference sequence). Trimming removed 4 bases from V and 4 bases from J; junction bases left unmatched: 13. This CDR3 has 17 amino acids. The CDR3 loop reads CASSTQGGQRPYNEQFF. The CDR3 DNA sequence: TGTGCCAGTAGTACCCAAGGGGGCCAGCGGCCATACAATGAGCAGTTCTTC. Full variable domain (outside the CDR3, taken from reference TRBV19 and TRBJ2-1): DGGITQSPKYLFRKEGQNVTLSCEQNLNHDAMYWYRQDPGQGLRLIYYSQIVNDFQKGDIAEGYSVSREKKESFPLTVTSAQKNPTAFYLCASSTQGGQRPYNEQFFGPGTRLTVL.

This chain links TRBV7-9 with TRBJ2-1; D gene uncertain. Germline-derived CDR1 and CDR2 are SEHNR and FQNEAQ (reference sequence). V gave up 5 bases and J gave up 0 bases, with 14 bases separating them. This CDR3 has 16 amino acids. For the CDR3, the DNA is TGTGCCAGCAGCCCCACTGCATCGAGCTCCTACAATGAGCAGTTCTTC. Translating gives CASSPTASSSYNEQFF.

The chain recombines TRBV5-8 with TRBJ2-6; D may be TRBD1 (5 bases). The V end was cut by 2 bases, the J end by 0 bases, with 6 bases between. Per germline, CDR1 SGHTS and CDR2 YDEGEE. This CDR3 spans 15 amino acids. CDR3 nucleotide sequence: TGTGCCAGCAGCTTCCAGGGCTCTGGGGCCAACGTCCTGACTTTC. This codes for CASSFQGSGANVLTF.

The chain is built from TRBV7-9 and TRBJ2-5; D is unclear. Trimming stripped 0 bases from V and 3 bases from J, with 5 bases between. This CDR3 has 13 residues. CDR1 is SEHNR and CDR2 is FQNEAQ in the germline V gene (reference sequence). The CDR3 DNA is TGTGCCAGCAGCTTAGCGTCAGAAGAGACCCAGTACTTC. Protein product: CASSLASEETQYF.

The V and J genes are TRBV10-3 and TRBJ1-1; 9 nucleotides align to TRBD1. V lost 6 bases and J lost 2; bases outside the gene matches: 10. CDR1 and CDR2 from the germline V gene are ENHRY and SYGVKD. The CDR3 contains 16 residues. The DNA for the CDR3 is TGTGCCATCAGGAAACACCGGGACAGGGTAAACACTGAAGCTTTCTTT. Amino acid sequence: CAIRKHRDRVNTEAFF.

The chain combines TRBV9 with TRBJ2-5, with 8 bases identical to TRBD1. The better agreement between TRBJ2-7 and the DNA end casts doubt on the J call. The V gene's germline CDR1 is SGDLS and CDR2 YYNGEE. CDR3 length: 14 amino acids. The CDR3 loop reads CASSVKGQGGEQYF. For the CDR3, the DNA is TGTGCCAGCAGCGTCAAAGGACAGGGAGGCGAGCAGTACTTC.

The rearrangement uses TRBV5-4 and TRBJ1-2; TRBD1 matches 8 bases. CDR3 size: 16 residues. Trimming removed 0 bases from V and 1 base from J; junction bases left unmatched: 5. Germline CDR1 is SGHNT and CDR2 is YYREEE (reference sequence). CDR3 DNA sequence: TGTGCCAGCAGCTTGGGTCTGGACAGGGTTAACTATGGCTACACCTTC. This sequence encodes CASSLGLDRVNYGYTF.

The V gene is TRBV14, the J gene TRBJ1-2; 8 nucleotides align to TRBD1. The junction had 16 bases not matched to a gene; V was cut back by 4 bases and J by 6 bases. There are 17 residues in the CDR3. Germline V gives CDR1 SGHDN, CDR2 FVKESK. CDR3 in amino acids: CASSLRTGSVPSNGYTF. DNA of the CDR3: TGTGCCAGCAGCCTCCGGACAGGGAGCGTCCCGAGCAATGGCTACACCTTC. Full variable domain (remainder filled in from reference TRBV14 and TRBJ1-2): EAGVTQFPSHSVIEKGQTVTLRCDPISGHDNLYWYRRVMGKEIKFLLHFVKESKQDESGMPNNRFLAERTGGTYSTLKVQPAELEDSGVYFCASSLRTGSVPSNGYTFGSGTRLTVV.

The CDR3 region has the DNA TGTGCCAGCAGTTACTCTTTACTAGATTCCTACAATGAGCAGTTCTTC. Translation: CASSYSLLDSYNEQFF. This chain uses TRBV6-5 with TRBJ2-1; tentative D call: TRBD2 (5 bases). Looked up from germline, CDR1 is MNHEY and CDR2 is SVGAGI. CDR3 length equals 16 residues. Trimming shortened V by 0 bases and J by 1 base, and 10 bases separated the two germline ends.

This CDR3 is CASSEAGTEAFF. The CDR3 DNA sequence: TGTGCCAGTAGTGAGGCCGGGACTGAAGCTTTCTTT. The chain couples TRBV19 to TRBJ1-1; D unresolved. The CDR3 is made up of 12 amino acids. V was clipped by 5 bases and J by 5 bases, with 9 bases between them. CDR1 is LNHDA and CDR2 is SQIVND in the germline V gene (reference sequence).